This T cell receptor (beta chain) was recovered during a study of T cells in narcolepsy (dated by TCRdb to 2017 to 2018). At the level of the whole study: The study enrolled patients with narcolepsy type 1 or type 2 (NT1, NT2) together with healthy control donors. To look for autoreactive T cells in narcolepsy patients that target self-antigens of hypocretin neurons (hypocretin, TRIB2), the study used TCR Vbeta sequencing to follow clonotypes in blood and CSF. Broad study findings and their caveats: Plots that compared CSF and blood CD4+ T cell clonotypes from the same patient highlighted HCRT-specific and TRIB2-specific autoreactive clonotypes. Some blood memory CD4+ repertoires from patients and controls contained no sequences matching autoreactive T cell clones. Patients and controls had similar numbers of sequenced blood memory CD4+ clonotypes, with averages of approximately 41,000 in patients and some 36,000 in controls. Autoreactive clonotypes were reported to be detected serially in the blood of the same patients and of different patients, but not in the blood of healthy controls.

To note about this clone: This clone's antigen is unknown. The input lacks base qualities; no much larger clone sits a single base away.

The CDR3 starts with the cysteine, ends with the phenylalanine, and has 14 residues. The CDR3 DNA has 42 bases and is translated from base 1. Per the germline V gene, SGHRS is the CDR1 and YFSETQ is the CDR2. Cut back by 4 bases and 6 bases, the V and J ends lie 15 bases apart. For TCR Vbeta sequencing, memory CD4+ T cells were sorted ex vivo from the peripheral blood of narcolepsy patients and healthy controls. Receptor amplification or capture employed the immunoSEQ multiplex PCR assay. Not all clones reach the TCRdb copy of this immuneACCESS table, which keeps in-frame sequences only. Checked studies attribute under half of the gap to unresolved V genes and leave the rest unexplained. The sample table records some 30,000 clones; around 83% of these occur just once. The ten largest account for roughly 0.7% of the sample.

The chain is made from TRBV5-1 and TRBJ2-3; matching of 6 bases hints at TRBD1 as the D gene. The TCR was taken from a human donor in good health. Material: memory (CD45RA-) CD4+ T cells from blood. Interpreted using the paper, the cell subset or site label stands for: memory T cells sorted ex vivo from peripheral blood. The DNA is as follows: TGCGCCAGCAGCATGGACCCGAGGGGGGATACGCAGTATTTT. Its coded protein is CASSMDPRGDTQYF.